This TCR beta chain was captured in a study of cytomegalovirus exposure and HLA in healthy donors (dated by TCRdb to 2015 to 2018). About the investigation overall: An earlier analysis of approximately 600 of the donors reported 250 to 300 Gb of sequence data and 117 million unique TCR beta sequences from about 200 million T cells. An early release that covered fewer than 750 HLA-typed donors contained about 300 gigabases of sequencing data and around 80 million unique TCR sequences. Of the approximately 400 genotyped donors, about 80% fell in the genetic ancestry cluster associated with self-reported Caucasian donors. The study aimed to test whether signatures of past pathogen exposure could be identified by cataloging public T cell receptors. The study used immunosequencing to profile the T cell repertoires of about 670 subjects and linked those repertoires to cytomegalovirus serostatus. In addition to the first cohort of hundreds of subjects, a separate validation cohort of 100 to 150 different subjects was used. To predict cytomegalovirus infection status, the study brought together high-throughput TCR immunosequencing, statistical association of individual TCRs with disease status, and machine learning. A later analysis re-examined previously published TCR beta repertoires from over 500 donors and added high-resolution HLA genotyping to investigate patterns of TCR occurrence. In the later analysis, no new phenotypic data were used to find candidate immune exposures; instead, reliance was placed on TCR beta sequences and their occurrence across donors. In an earlier analysis of roughly 540 of the donors, high-throughput TCR beta sequencing was used to judge whether each TCR beta V gene segment behaved as functional or pseudogenic. Donor age, sex, ethnicity and CMV serostatus were compiled together with the repertoire data. In a later genetic analysis, genome-wide SNP genotypes for about 65% of the roughly 700 donors were used, and that subset was treated as a discovery cohort. Every repertoire in the discovery cohort had been generated on one and the same sequencing platform. Both class I and class II loci were covered by HLA typing, at four-digit resolution. Typing coverage varied by locus: roughly 629-640 donors for A, B, C, DRB1 and DQB1; around 560 for DQA1; some 610 for DPA1; 450 to 480 for DPB1. About five DR-DQ haplotypes were treated as single units for association and clustering because of strong linkage in the cohort. Among roughly 370 genotyped donors of the cohort, an average of about 240,000 unique TCR beta nucleotide sequences were sequenced per donor, roughly a sixth of them non-productive.

Receptor amplification or capture employed the immunoSEQ multiplex PCR assay. For the multiplex PCR, a mixture combining 60 forward primers for TCR Vbeta segments and 13 reverse primers for TCR Jbeta segments was used. The CDR3 region of rearranged TCR beta genes was amplified from genomic DNA with a multiplex PCR assay. On the Illumina HiSeq System, the amplified TCR beta libraries were sequenced as 87-base-pair reads. The paper's data handling went like this. A later analysis tallied around 87 million unique TCR beta chains across the 610 or so repertoires, and some 10 million of those chains were shared by two or more donors. Raw reads were error-corrected and collapsed into unique sequences with a nearest-neighbor algorithm that merged closely related sequences to remove PCR and sequencing errors. Alignment of CDR3 sequences to IMGT reference sequences was used to assign V, D and J gene segments. Each retained sequence needed at least a six-nucleotide match to both a V gene segment and a J gene segment. Rearrangements were called productive when the CDR3 lacked stop codons and stayed in frame with V and J; all others were non-productive. Following IMGT convention, CDR3 was defined as the stretch from the second conserved V-encoded cysteine up to the conserved J-encoded phenylalanine. In an earlier analysis of around 600 of the donors, sequences lacking an unambiguous match to a single V gene segment were excluded. In an earlier analysis of almost 600 of the donors, a V segment was called functional when productive rearrangements were above 56.7%, and segregating when the standard deviation between donors exceeded 5%. A statistical classification framework was developed to diagnose cytomegalovirus status using the catalog of TCR beta chain sequences. In a later analysis, V and J genes were assigned by comparing TCR nucleotide sequences against IMGT/GENE-DB human TR gene sequences. The TCRdist pipeline was used in a later analysis to assign CDR3 sequences and most-parsimonious VDJ recombination scenarios. In a later analysis, each TCR beta chain was defined by its CDR3 amino acid sequence together with its V-gene family, and reads without a unique V-gene family were excluded. As a way to deal with suspected cross-contamination and a sequencing artifact, a later analysis dropped 592 nucleotide sequences that were highly shared and had low generation probability. A later analysis calculated a clonal expansion index for each public chain from normalized within-repertoire ranks of inferred template counts. A later analysis computed generation probabilities with a VDJ recombination model fitted to out-of-frame rearrangements, and checked the results against IGoR. A later analysis scored TCR-TCR, TCR-HLA and TCR-CMV co-occurrence with hypergeometric tests, applying a repertoire-size bias correction to TCR pairs. A later analysis estimated false discovery rates by permuting HLA or CMV assignments 20 times. A later analysis grouped co-occurring TCRs with DBSCAN, adding TCRdist sequence similarity when clustering within HLA-allele-positive subsets. Repertoires with fewer than 30,000 or more than 120,000 public chains were left out of co-occurrence clustering, as were about 5 repertoires with anomalous nucleotide sharing. Sourced from immuneACCESS, this table was stored by TCRdb with only in-frame sequences that have V and J called. A share of the clones is absent; for the studies checked, an unresolved V gene accounts for under half, and the remainder has no known explanation. The DNA was the basis for D and trimming; V, J and clone size are from that table. The data table for this sample lists about 130,000 clones. Jointly, the top ten make up just under 2% of the sample.

In the germline V gene, CDR1 corresponds to SNHLY and CDR2 to FYNNEI. Cut back by 6 bases and 4 bases, the V and J ends lie 12 bases apart. Spanning cysteine to phenylalanine, the CDR3 consists of 13 amino acids. This entry keeps only the CDR3 DNA: 39 bases, framed from base 1. Comment on this clone: Its antigen has not been determined.

Study-level results and caveats: In vitro tests confirmed that three of the cytomegalovirus-associated TCR beta chains recognize cytomegalovirus antigens. A later analysis found that most CMV-associated TCR beta chains appeared HLA-restricted, with HLA associations seemingly driven largely by CMV exposure. A later analysis associated about 17,000 TCR beta sequences with specific HLA alleles at a false discovery rate of 0.05. The study listed 150 to 200 TCR beta chains as associated with cytomegalovirus. Because HLA typing was unavailable for some donors at each locus, only the typed subset was used in association tests. The earlier analysis of 450 to 700 of the donors excluded some 15 rarely observed V segments, including chromosome 9 orphons, because counts were too low. In a later genetic analysis, a missense DCLRE1C variant was associated with V-gene and J-gene trimming of TCR beta chains, and the association was replicated in an independent cohort. A later analysis found that HLA-associated TCR beta chains were more clonally expanded and had lower generation probabilities than equally common non-associated chains. CMV serostatus was the only immune exposure information available for the cohort. Correlated functional status among segregating V segments might be attributable to linkage disequilibrium, but an unknown experimental factor could not be ruled out. Strong co-occurrence of HLA alleles, especially DR and DQ, made assigning TCR associations to individual alleles difficult. While some public TCRs were present in many individuals, most TCR sequences turned up only very rarely across donors. The sequencing pipeline was judged likely to have produced a cluster of highly shared sequence variants as a technical artifact. This cohort had only TCR beta chains sequenced, and the lack of alpha or paired-chain data limited which features could be detected. A further reported finding was that TCR beta sequences accurately predicted the HLA-A and HLA-B alleles for most subjects in the first cohort. According to a later genetic analysis, donors in an Asian-associated ancestry cluster had fewer N-insertions in productive TCRs than the roughly 660-donor mean. In a later analysis, the rate of TCR association differed among HLA loci, with DRB1 alleles having the most associated TCRs and HLA-C alleles having the fewest. The classifier was reported to diagnose cytomegalovirus status with high specificity and sensitivity in both the original cohort and the validation cohort. Presence/absence analyses assumed roughly uniform sequencing depth across donors, an assumption that may not hold. The authors suggested that the approach could potentially be generalized to other disease states and immunological phenotypes. An earlier analysis of around 540 of the donors showed that most TCR beta V segments appeared in productive rearrangements either about 87% or about 30% of the time, which broadly matched IMGT annotations. According to a later analysis, parvovirus B19, influenza, CMV and Epstein-Barr virus appeared linked to several top co-occurrence clusters. Some IMGT-functional V segments, including TRBV6-2 and TRBV6-3, could not be told apart with the 87-base-pair reads, so those segments were excluded.

In total, 500 to 700 healthy bone marrow donors made up the cohort. All cohort members were sampled while nominally healthy, although unrecorded immune exposures were likely present. The donor was CMV seronegative and belonged to the group of more than 300 seronegative cohort members. A peripheral blood sample was collected from each donor, and TCR beta sequencing was performed on peripheral blood mononuclear cells. The Qiagen DNeasy Blood Extraction Kit was used to extract genomic DNA from the blood cell samples. This sequence was found in a woman in her fifties or sixties in good health and CMV-seronegative. Here the chain combines TRBV2 and TRBJ1-2; the D gene lacks a confident call. Sample: PBMCs. CDR3 reads: CASSREAVYGYTF. The DNA sequence is as follows: TGTGCCAGCAGCCGGGAGGCCGTCTATGGCTACACCTTC.